This TCR beta chain came from a study of blood T cell repertoires in COVID-19. The overall study: The study drew acute and convalescent COVID-19 samples from the United States, Italy and Spain. From T cells, B-cell-depleted T cells, or PBMCs came the material, which was cDNA or gDNA.

TCRdb's copy holds only in-frame clones and misses some; the assay was immunoSEQ multiplex PCR. The data show 160,000 or so clones, with under 85% seen just once and approximately 13% held by the top ten. V was clipped by 1 base and J by 2 bases; unmatched bases: 7. This CDR3 comprises 16 residues. Germline V CDR1 and CDR2: SQVTM, ANQGSEA. The sequenced sample was peripheral blood. The TCR originated in a man between 65 and 85 years old who had recovered from COVID-19. J is TRBJ2-5 and V is TRBV29-1; 10 nucleotides align to TRBD2. The CDR3, as DNA: TGCAGCGTTGAAGGGACTAGCGGAGCGACTCAAGAGACCCAGTACTTC. Encoded protein: CSVEGTSGATQETQYF.